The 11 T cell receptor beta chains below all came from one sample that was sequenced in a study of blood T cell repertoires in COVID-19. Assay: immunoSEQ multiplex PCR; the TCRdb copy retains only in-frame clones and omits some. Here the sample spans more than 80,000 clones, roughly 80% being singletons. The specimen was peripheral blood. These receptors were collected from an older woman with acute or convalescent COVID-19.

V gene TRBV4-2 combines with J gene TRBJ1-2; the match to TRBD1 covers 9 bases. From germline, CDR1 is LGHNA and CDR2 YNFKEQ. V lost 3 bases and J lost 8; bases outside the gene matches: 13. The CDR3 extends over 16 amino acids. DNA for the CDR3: TGTGCCAGCAGCCACGTTAAGGAACAGGGGGCCGGAGGCTACACCTTC. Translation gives CASSHVKEQGAGGYTF.

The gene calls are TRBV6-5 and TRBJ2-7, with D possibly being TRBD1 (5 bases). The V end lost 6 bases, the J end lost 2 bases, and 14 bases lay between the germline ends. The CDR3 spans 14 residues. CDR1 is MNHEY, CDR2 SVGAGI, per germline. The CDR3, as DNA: TGTGCCAGCAGCGACCGGACGGACACCTACGAGCAGTACTTC. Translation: CASSDRTDTYEQYF.

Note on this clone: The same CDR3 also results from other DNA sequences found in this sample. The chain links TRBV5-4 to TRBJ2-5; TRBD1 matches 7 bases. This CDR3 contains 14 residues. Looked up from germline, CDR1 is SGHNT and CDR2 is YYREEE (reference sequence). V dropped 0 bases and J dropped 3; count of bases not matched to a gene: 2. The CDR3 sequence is CASSLVGTEETQYF. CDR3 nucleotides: TGTGCCAGCAGCTTGGTGGGGACAGAAGAGACCCAGTACTTC.

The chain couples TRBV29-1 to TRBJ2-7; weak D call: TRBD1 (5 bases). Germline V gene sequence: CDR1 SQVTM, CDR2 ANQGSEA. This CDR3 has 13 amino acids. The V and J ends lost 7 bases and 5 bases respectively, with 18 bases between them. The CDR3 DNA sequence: TGCAGCGGAGGACACTCCGGTGGAAACGAGCAGTACTTC. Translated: CSGGHSGGNEQYF.

The CDR3 nucleotides are TGTGCCAGCAGCCAAGAAGGAGGGTGGGATGAAAAACTGTTTTTT. Translated: CASSQEGGWDEKLFF. This sequence joins TRBV3-1 (or the pseudogene TRBV3-2) and TRBJ1-4, with no clear D. This CDR3 has 15 residues. CDR1 LGHDT and CDR2 YNNKEL come from the germline V gene (reference sequence). The V end was cut by 0 bases, the J end by 6 bases, with 11 bases between.

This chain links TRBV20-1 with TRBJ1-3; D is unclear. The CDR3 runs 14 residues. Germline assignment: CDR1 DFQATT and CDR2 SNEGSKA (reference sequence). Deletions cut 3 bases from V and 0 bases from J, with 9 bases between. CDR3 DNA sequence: TGCAGTGCTAGTCATAGCTCCTCTGGAAACACCATATATTTT. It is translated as CSASHSSSGNTIYF.

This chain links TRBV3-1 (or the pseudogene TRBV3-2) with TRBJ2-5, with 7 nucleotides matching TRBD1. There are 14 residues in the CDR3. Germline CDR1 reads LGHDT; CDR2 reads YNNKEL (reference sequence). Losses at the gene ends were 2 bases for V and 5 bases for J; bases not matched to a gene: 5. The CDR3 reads CASSQSDRSETQYF. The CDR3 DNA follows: TGTGCCAGCAGCCAATCGGACAGGAGCGAGACCCAGTACTTC.

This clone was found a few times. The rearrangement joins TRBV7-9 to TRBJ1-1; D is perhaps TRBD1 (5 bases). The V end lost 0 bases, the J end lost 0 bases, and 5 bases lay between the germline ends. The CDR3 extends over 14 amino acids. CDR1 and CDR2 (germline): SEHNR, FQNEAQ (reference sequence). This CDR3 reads CASSLAQVNTEAFF. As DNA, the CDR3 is TGTGCCAGCAGCTTAGCACAGGTGAACACTGAAGCTTTCTTT.

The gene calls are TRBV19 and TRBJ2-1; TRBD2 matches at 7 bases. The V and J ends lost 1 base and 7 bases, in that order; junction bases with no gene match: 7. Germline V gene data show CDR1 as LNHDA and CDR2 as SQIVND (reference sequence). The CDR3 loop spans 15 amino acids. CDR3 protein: CASSIVTGAGNEQFF. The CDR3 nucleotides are TGTGCCAGTAGTATAGTAACGGGAGCGGGGAATGAGCAGTTCTTC.

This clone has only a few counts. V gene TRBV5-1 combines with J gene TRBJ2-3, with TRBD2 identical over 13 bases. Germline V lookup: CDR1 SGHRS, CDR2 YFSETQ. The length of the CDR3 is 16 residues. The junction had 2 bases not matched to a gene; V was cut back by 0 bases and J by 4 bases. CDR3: CASSLGLAGGADTQYF. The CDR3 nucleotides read TGCGCCAGCAGCTTGGGACTAGCGGGGGGCGCAGATACGCAGTATTTT.

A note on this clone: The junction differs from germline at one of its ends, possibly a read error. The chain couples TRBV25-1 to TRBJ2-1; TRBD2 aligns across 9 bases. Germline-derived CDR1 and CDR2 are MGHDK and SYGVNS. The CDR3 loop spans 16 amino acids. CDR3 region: CASSKYSGSSYNEQFF. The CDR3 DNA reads TGTGCCAGCAGTAAATATAGCGGGAGCTCCTACAATGAGCAGTTCTTC.